One and the same sample provided the 21 T cell receptor beta chains below, sequenced in a study of blood T cell repertoires in COVID-19. Sequenced by immunoSEQ multiplex PCR; TCRdb stores in-frame clones only, minus some. The sample lists about 34,000 clones, around 73% occurring once. The source material was peripheral blood. The source is a woman in her sixties with acute or convalescent COVID-19.

The V call is TRBV3-1 (or the pseudogene TRBV3-2), the J call TRBJ2-7; 7 bases match TRBD1. CDR3 length: 12 amino acids. Trimming at V came to 6 bases and at J to 3 bases, leaving 2 bases not matched to a gene. Germline-derived CDR1 and CDR2 are LGHDT and YNNKEL (reference sequence). CDR3 loop: CASRNRGYEQYF. The CDR3, as DNA: TGTGCCAGCAGAAACAGGGGCTACGAGCAGTACTTC.

The chain recombines TRBV28 with TRBJ2-7, with 9 bases lining up with TRBD1. The CDR3 loop spans 14 amino acids. Looked up from germline, CDR1 is MDHEN and CDR2 is SYDVKM. Trimming took 3 bases from V and 3 from J; bases not matched to a gene: 3. CDR3 coding DNA: TGTGCCAGCAGTTTTCAGGACAGGGGCTACGAGCAGTACTTC. Protein: CASSFQDRGYEQYF.

The rearrangement joins TRBV5-4 to TRBJ2-4, with D perhaps matching TRBD1 (5 bases). The CDR3 spans 15 residues. The germline CDR1 and CDR2 sequences are SGHNT and YYREEE (reference sequence). The germline V and J ends were trimmed by 2 bases and 12 bases, with 21 bases remaining between them. The CDR3 nucleotides read TGTGCCAGCAGCTTCTTTGGGGCCGGGTCGGAAGATCAGTACTTC. Translating it yields CASSFFGAGSEDQYF.

V and J are TRBV29-1 and TRBJ1-5; 9 positions agree with TRBD1. V shed 4 bases and J 6 bases; nucleotides not matched to a gene: 7. From germline, CDR1 is SQVTM and CDR2 ANQGSEA. The CDR3 is made up of 14 amino acids. The CDR3 region is CSVGTGGASQPQHF. DNA for the CDR3: TGCAGCGTTGGTACAGGGGGCGCGTCTCAGCCCCAGCATTTT.

The rearrangement uses TRBV19 and TRBJ1-4; TRBD1 matches 8 bases. CDR3 length: 14 residues. Germline V CDR1 and CDR2: LNHDA, SQIVND (reference sequence). Germline trimming cut 6 bases from V and 8 bases from J; bases unmatched to any gene: 8. The CDR3 region has the DNA TGTGCCAGTAGCCGCGGACAGGGTGGAGAAAAACTGTTTTTT. Protein sequence: CASSRGQGGEKLFF.

A few counts support this clone. The CDR3, as DNA: TGTGCCAGCAGCACGTCCTTCGACGACAACACAGATACGCAGTATTTT. This encodes CASSTSFDDNTDTQYF. The chain couples TRBV5-6 to TRBJ2-3; D is uncertain. Trimming took 4 bases from V and 2 from J, leaving 17 bases between them. The CDR3 spans 16 residues. Germline V lookup: CDR1 SGHDT, CDR2 YYEEEE.

The chain joins TRBV11-1 to TRBJ2-3, with 7 positions matching TRBD2. The CDR3 is 16 residues long. From germline, CDR1 is SGHAT and CDR2 FQDESV (reference sequence). The V segment lost 4 bases and the J segment 0 bases; nucleotides outside the gene matches: 7. The CDR3 sequence is CASSYYPSGSTDTQYF. As DNA, the CDR3 is TGTGCCAGCAGCTACTATCCTAGCGGTAGCACAGATACGCAGTATTTT.

As regards this clone: Additional DNA sequences in this sample encode the identical CDR3. CDR3 loop: CASSVSGGGYEQYF. Written as DNA, the CDR3 is TGTGCCAGCAGCGTCTCGGGTGGTGGCTACGAGCAGTACTTC. V gene TRBV9 combines with J gene TRBJ2-7; D remains ambiguous. CDR1 and CDR2 (germline): SGDLS, YYNGEE. The CDR3 has 14 amino acids. V lost 2 bases, J lost 3 bases, and 12 bases lay in between.

The chain recombines TRBV19 with TRBJ1-2; D not resolved. Germline lookup yields CDR1 LNHDA and CDR2 SQIVND (reference sequence). This CDR3 is 13 amino acids long. The V end was cut by 8 bases, the J end by 0 bases, with 10 bases between. In nucleotides, the CDR3 is TGTGCCAGTGCCGGCGGGGCTAACTATGGCTACACCTTC. This gives the protein CASAGGANYGYTF. The whole variable domain, remainder taken from reference TRBV19 and TRBJ1-2, is DGGITQSPKYLFRKEGQNVTLSCEQNLNHDAMYWYRQDPGQGLRLIYYSQIVNDFQKGDIAEGYSVSREKKESFPLTVTSAQKNPTAFYLCASAGGANYGYTFGSGTRLTVV.

V is TRBV21-1 and J is TRBJ1-3. TRBV21-1 represents a pseudogene. The CDR3 has 19 residues. This CDR3 is CASSKALGVRRVSGNTIYF. The CDR3 nucleotides are TGTGCCAGCAGCAAAGCGCTAGGGGTCCGGAGGGTTTCTGGAAACACCATATATTTT.

As DNA, the CDR3 is TGTGCCAGCTCACCCGGGACAGGGCAGTTAGCCAAAAACATTCAGTACTTC. Translation: CASSPGTGQLAKNIQYF. The chain combines TRBV18 with TRBJ2-4, with 9 nucleotides matching TRBD1. Per the germline V gene, CDR1 is KGHSH and CDR2 is LQKENI. The CDR3 loop spans 17 amino acids. V dropped 3 bases and J dropped 0; count of bases not matched to a gene: 6.

The V gene is TRBV5-4, the J gene TRBJ2-7, with 7 nucleotides matching TRBD1. The J segment lost 2 bases and the V segment lost 4 bases, leaving 9 bases of the junction unmatched. The germline V gene has CDR1 SGHNT and CDR2 YYREEE (reference sequence). The CDR3 has 15 amino acids. CDR3 in DNA: TGTGCCAGCAGCCCTCGGACAGGCGTGACCTACGAGCAGTACTTC. This sequence encodes CASSPRTGVTYEQYF.

V usage is TRBV2 and J usage is TRBJ1-2; a weak D match, TRBD1 (5 bases). Germline V gene lookup returns CDR1 SNHLY and CDR2 FYNNEI. Trimming stripped 8 bases from V and 8 bases from J, with 12 bases between. This CDR3 has 11 residues. CDR3 in amino acids: CASAGGFGYTF. As DNA, the CDR3 is TGTGCCAGCGCGGGGGGGTTCGGCTACACCTTC.

This clone was seen a few times. The chain recombines TRBV4-2 with TRBJ2-7; TRBD1 is a possible D gene (6 bases). The germline CDR1 and CDR2 sequences are LGHNA and YNFKEQ. V was trimmed by 0 bases and J by 2 bases, leaving 11 bases between them. The CDR3 sequence is 15 residues long. Written as DNA, the CDR3 is TGTGCCAGCAGCCAAGAGACTGGACAGCCCTACGAGCAGTACTTC. Translated: CASSQETGQPYEQYF.

In this sample, this clone turned up a few times. The CDR3 DNA is TGTGCCAGCACCTTAAGTAGGGCAGGGGGCGCGAACACTGAAGCTTTCTTT. Its translation is CASTLSRAGGANTEAFF. J is TRBJ1-1 and V is TRBV28; 8 bases fit TRBD1. V trimming: 7 bases; J trimming: 1 base; junction bases outside the gene matches: 14. Looked up from germline, CDR1 is MDHEN and CDR2 is SYDVKM. The CDR3 has 17 residues.

The chain combines TRBV2 with TRBJ2-3; TRBD2 aligns across 9 bases. This CDR3 is built from 16 residues. V lost 5 bases and J lost 0; bases outside the gene matches: 6. Germline CDR1 reads SNHLY; CDR2 reads FYNNEI. The DNA of the CDR3 is TGTGCCAGCAGTCCTTTAGCGGGGGTCAGCACAGATACGCAGTATTTT. Protein sequence: CASSPLAGVSTDTQYF. Full variable domain (rest looked up from reference TRBV2 and TRBJ2-3): EPEVTQTPSHQVTQMGQEVILRCVPISNHLYFYWYRQILGQKVEFLVSFYNNEISEKSEIFDDQFSVERPDGSNFTLKIRSTKLEDSAMYFCASSPLAGVSTDTQYFGPGTRLTVL.

The chain has TRBV28 and TRBJ2-4; D is ambiguous. The V end lost 2 bases, the J end lost 8 bases, and 4 bases lay between the germline ends. CDR1 is MDHEN, CDR2 SYDVKM, per germline. The CDR3 has 11 residues. The CDR3 DNA follows: TGTGCCAGCAGTTTAGGCTACATTCAGTACTTC. The encoded protein is CASSLGYIQYF.

The chain combines TRBV7-9 with TRBJ2-7; TRBD1 is a possible D gene (6 bases). Germline V gene sequence: CDR1 SEHNR, CDR2 FQNEAQ (reference sequence). The CDR3 loop spans 17 amino acids. Trimming stripped 3 bases from V and 2 bases from J, with 20 bases between. CDR3 sequence reads: CASSFGTGGQLTYEQYF. Written as DNA, the CDR3 is TGTGCCAGCAGCTTCGGGACCGGAGGACAGCTTACCTACGAGCAGTACTTC.

In its sample, this clone was seen once. This chain uses TRBV7-3 with TRBJ2-2, with D possibly being TRBD2 (6 bases). Per germline, CDR1 SGHTA and CDR2 FQGTGA. The length of the CDR3 is 16 residues. Trimming cost V 0 bases and J 3 bases, with 11 bases left between them. The CDR3 nucleotides are TGTGCCAGCAGCTTAACGGCGGGGCTATACACCGGGGAGCTGTTTTTT. Translating it yields CASSLTAGLYTGELFF.

The table lists this clone with a few counts. The J gene is TRBJ1-2, the V gene TRBV29-1; perhaps TRBD1 as D (6 bases). Germline CDR1 is SQVTM and CDR2 is ANQGSEA. Trimming removed 2 bases at V and 8 bases at J, with 12 bases between. This CDR3 has 12 residues. CDR3 residues: CSVETGGGGYTF. CDR3 bases: TGCAGCGTTGAAACGGGGGGCGGCGGCTACACCTTC. The full variable domain, completed using reference TRBV29-1 and TRBJ1-2, is SAVISQKPSRDICQRGTSLTIQCQVDSQVTMMFWYRQQPGQSLTLIATANQGSEATYESGFVIDKFPISRPNLTFSTLTVSNMSPEDSSIYLCSVETGGGGYTFGSGTRLTVV.

This chain connects TRBV7-6 to TRBJ2-1; unclear D gene. From germline, CDR1 is SGHVS and CDR2 FNYEAQ. Trimming pared 1 base from V and 7 bases from J, leaving 14 bases between. CDR3 size: 15 residues. The CDR3 bases are TGTGCCAGCAGCTTAGTTTCTGAGCAAAAGAATGAGCAGTTCTTC. Its translation: CASSLVSEQKNEQFF.